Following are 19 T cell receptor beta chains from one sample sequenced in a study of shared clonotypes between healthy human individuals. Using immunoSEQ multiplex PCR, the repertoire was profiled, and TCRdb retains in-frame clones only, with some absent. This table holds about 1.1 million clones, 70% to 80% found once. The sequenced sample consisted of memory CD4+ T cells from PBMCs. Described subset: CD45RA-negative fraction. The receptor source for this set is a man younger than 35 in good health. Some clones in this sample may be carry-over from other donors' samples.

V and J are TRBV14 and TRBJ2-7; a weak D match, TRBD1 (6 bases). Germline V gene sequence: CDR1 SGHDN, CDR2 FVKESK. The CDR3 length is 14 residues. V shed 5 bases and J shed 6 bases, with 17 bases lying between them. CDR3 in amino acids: CASSTILHRAEQYF. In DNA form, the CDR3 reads TGTGCCAGCAGCACCATTTTACACAGGGCCGAGCAGTACTTC.

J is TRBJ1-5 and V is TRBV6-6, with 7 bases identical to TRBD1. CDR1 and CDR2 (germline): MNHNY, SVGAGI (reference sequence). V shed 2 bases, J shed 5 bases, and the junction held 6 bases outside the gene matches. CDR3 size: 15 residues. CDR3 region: CASSYNRDRYQPQHF. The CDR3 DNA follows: TGTGCCAGCAGTTACAACCGGGACAGATATCAGCCCCAGCATTTT.

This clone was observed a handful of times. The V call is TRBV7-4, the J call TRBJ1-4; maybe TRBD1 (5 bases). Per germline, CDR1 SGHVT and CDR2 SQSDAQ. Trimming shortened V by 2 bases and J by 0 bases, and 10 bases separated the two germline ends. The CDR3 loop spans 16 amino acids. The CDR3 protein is CASSLLGESTNEKLFF. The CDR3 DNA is TGTGCCAGCAGCTTACTAGGGGAGTCAACTAATGAAAAACTGTTTTTT.

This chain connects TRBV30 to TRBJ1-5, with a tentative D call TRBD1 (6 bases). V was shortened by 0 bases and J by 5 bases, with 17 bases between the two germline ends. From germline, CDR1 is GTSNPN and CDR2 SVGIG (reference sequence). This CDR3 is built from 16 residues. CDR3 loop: CAWSVPVLRGDQPQHF. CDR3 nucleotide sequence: TGTGCCTGGAGTGTACCGGTCCTCAGGGGCGATCAGCCCCAGCATTTT.

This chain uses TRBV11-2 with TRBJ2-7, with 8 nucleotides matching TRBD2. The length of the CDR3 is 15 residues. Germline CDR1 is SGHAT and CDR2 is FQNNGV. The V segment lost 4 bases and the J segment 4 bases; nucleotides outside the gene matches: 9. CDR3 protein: CASSYPGGKEYEQYF. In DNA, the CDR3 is TGTGCCAGCAGCTACCCGGGGGGGAAGGAGTACGAGCAGTACTTC.

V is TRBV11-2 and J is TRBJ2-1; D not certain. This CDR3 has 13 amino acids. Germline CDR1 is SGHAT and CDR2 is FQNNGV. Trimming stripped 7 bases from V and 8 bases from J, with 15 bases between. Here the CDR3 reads CASTNFLIHEQFF. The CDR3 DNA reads TGTGCCAGCACCAACTTCCTTATCCATGAGCAGTTCTTC. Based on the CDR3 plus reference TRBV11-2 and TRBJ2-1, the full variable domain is EAGVAQSPRYKIIEKRQSVAFWCNPISGHATLYWYQQILGQGPKLLIQFQNNGVVDDSQLPKDRFSAERLKGVDSTLKIQPAKLEDSAVYLCASTNFLIHEQFFGPGTRLTVL.

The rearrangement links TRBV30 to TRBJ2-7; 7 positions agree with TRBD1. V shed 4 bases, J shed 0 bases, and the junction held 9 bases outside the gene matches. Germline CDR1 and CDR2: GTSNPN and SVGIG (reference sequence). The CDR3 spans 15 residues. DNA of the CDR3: TGTGCCTGGACTCTACAAGGGACAGACTCCTACGAGCAGTACTTC. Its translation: CAWTLQGTDSYEQYF. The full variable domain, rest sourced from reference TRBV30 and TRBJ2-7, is SQTIHQWPATLVQPVGSPLSLECTVEGTSNPNLYWYRQAAGRGLQLLFYSVGIGQISSEVPQNLSASRPQDRQFILSSKKLLLSDSGFYLCAWTLQGTDSYEQYFGPGTRLTVT.

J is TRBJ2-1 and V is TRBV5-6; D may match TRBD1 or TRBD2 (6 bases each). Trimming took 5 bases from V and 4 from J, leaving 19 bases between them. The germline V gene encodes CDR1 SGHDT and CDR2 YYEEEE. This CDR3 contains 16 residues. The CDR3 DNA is TGTGCCAGCAGGGAGGGTCGGGGGCTAGCTTACAATGAGCAGTTCTTC. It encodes CASREGRGLAYNEQFF.

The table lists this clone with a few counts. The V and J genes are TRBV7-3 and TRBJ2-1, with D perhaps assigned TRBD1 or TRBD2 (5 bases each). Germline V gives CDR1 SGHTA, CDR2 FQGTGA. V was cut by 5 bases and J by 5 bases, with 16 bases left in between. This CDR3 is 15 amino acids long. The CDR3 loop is CASSPGRVSNNEQFF. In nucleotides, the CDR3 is TGTGCCAGCAGCCCGGGGCGTGTAAGCAACAATGAGCAGTTCTTC.

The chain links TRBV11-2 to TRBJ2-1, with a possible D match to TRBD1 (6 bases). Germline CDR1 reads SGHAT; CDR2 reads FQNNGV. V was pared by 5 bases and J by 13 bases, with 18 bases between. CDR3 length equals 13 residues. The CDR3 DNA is TGTGCCAGCAGCACCCACGGTGCACAGGGCCAGTTCTTC. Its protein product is CASSTHGAQGQFF.

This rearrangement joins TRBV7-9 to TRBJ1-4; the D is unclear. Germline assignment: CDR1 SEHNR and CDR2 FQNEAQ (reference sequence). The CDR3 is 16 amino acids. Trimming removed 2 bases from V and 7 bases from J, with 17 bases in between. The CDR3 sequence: CASSLWQLSAGEKLFF. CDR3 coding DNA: TGTGCCAGCAGCTTATGGCAGCTAAGCGCCGGTGAAAAACTGTTTTTT.

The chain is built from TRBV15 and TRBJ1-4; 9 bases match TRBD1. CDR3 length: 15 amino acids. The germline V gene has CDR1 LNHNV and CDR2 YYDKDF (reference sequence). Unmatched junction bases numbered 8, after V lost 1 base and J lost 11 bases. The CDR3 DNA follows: TGTGCCACCAGCAGAGTCTCGACAGGGGGTGAGAAACTGTTTTTT. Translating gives CATSRVSTGGEKLFF. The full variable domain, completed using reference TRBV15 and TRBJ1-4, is DAMVIQNPRYQVTQFGKPVTLSCSQTLNHNVMYWYQQKSSQAPKLLFHYYDKDFNNEADTPDNFQSRRPNTSFCFLDIRSPGLGDTAMYLCATSRVSTGGEKLFFGSGTQLSVL.

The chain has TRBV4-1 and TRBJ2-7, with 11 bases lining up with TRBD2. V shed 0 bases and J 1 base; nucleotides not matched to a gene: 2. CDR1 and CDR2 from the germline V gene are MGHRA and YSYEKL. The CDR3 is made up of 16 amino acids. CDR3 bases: TGCGCCAGCAGCCAAGAAGGGACTAGCGGATCCTACGAGCAGTACTTC. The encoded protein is CASSQEGTSGSYEQYF.

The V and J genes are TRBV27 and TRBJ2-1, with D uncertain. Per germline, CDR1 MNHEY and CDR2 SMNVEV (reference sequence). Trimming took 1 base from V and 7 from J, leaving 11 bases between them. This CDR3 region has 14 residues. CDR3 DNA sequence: TGTGCCAGCAGTTTATGGCAGCTACAAAATGAGCAGTTCTTC. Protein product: CASSLWQLQNEQFF.

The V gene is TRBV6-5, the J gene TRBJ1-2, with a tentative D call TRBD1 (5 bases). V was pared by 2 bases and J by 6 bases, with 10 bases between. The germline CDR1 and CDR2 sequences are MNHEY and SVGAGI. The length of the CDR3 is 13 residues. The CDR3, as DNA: TGTGCCAGCAGTTACGGGAGGGGCGATGGCTACACCTTC. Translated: CASSYGRGDGYTF.

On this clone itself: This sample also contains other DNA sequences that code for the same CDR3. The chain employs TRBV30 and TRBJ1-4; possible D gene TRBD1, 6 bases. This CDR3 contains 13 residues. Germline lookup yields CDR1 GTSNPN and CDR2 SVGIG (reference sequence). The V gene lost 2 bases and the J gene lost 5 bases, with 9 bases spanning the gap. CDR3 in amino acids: CAWSRGSNEKLFF. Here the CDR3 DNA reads TGTGCCTGGAGTAGGGGGAGCAATGAAAAACTGTTTTTT.

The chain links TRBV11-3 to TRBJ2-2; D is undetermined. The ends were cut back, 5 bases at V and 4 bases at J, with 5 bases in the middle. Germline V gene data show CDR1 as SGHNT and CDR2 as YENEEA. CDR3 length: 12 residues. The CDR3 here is CASSKSTGELFF. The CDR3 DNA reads TGTGCCAGCAGCAAATCCACCGGGGAGCTGTTTTTT.

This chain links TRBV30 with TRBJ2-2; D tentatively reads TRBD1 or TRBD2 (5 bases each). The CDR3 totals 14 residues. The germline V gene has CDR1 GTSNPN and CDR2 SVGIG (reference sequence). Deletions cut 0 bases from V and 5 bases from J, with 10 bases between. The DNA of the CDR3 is TGTGCCTGGAGTGTGTGGGGGAGAACCGGGGAGCTGTTTTTT. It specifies CAWSVWGRTGELFF.

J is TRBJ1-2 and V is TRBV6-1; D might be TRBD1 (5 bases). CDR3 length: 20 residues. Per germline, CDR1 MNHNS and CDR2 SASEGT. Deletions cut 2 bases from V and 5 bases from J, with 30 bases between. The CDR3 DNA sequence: TGTGCCAGCAGTGAAAATCAAAGGGGACCGACCGAAACTTCCCGATATGGCTACACCTTC. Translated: CASSENQRGPTETSRYGYTF.